What follows describes a single T cell receptor beta chain. There are many counts of this clonotype. Its specific antigen is unknown. No base-level quality is on record; no much larger clone is a single base apart. The record originates from a study of neurological immune-mediated disorders (dated by TCRdb to between 2018 and 2020). The study in broad terms: Among the approximately 34 multiple sclerosis patients, relapsing-remitting MS accounted for around 30 and secondary progressive MS accounted for 3. Peripheral blood TCR-beta repertoires from HTLV-I-associated myelopathy (HAM/TSP) patients, multiple sclerosis patients and healthy controls were compared by UMI-based sequencing. The roughly 99 TCR-beta libraries covered PBMC samples along with longitudinal samples, technical triplicates, and paired sorted CD4+ and CD8+ T-cell subsets. The cohort was made up of about 65 subjects, consisting of 14 HAM/TSP patients, 34 multiple sclerosis patients and around 20 healthy controls. What the study reported, not specific to this receptor: The highest TCR clonal expansion was observed in HAM/TSP patients, whereas the lowest was observed in MS patients, even when compared with healthy controls. Expanded clones from different subjects shared no identical CDR3 amino acid sequences, which suggests that TCR-beta repertoires were private in all groups. In a phylogenetic analysis, the repertoires of 18 out of 34 MS patients fell into a single cluster of related CDR3 sequences, pointing to a possible signature at the repertoire level. The MS cluster was not associated with any clinical or MRI features, and the authors stated that larger cohorts are needed.

cDNA synthesis used template-switch 5'RACE with a primer carrying a 10-nucleotide random unique molecular identifier tagging each TCR transcript. Each sequencing run produced over 160 million TCR-beta sequences covering 15-18 subjects. The RNeasy kit was used for extraction of total RNA. Using the KAPA Real-time Library Amplification kit, TCR-beta VDJ regions were amplified with primers for the TCR constant region and the 5'RACE anchor. A first PCR added sample indexes and Illumina adaptors, and a second PCR then raised library yield. After Ampure bead purification, the TCR product of roughly 650 bp was size-selected on a 2% E-gel SizeSelection system. Before pooling, library quality was assessed on a Bioanalyzer, concentration was determined with Qubit, and library quantification was performed with the Kapa Library Quantification kit. An Illumina HiSeq 2500 was used to sequence the libraries paired-end at 2 x 150 bp. To increase sequence diversity, about 25-30% phiX was spiked into each library pool. Turning to the authors' computational methods: Quality-filtered reads were processed with the UMI-based MiGEC pipeline, which removed over 75% of raw TCR sequences during error correction. IMGT germline references were used for aligning VDJ genes, and each clonotype was defined as a unique CDR3 amino acid sequence together with its V-J genes. VDJtools evaluated clonal expansion, Shannon diversity and CDR3 relatedness (CalcPairwiseDistances, ClusterSamples); CLCbio workbench built phylogenetic trees. Expanded clones were defined as having at least 8 unique UMIs, based on coefficient-of-variation modelling across technical triplicates. TCRdb's own reprocessing of the public reads used fastp at Q25 and MiXCR and kept productive beta chains. Each entry is one CDR3 protein sequence, shown with its most common DNA and genes. Here the V and J calls rest on TCRdb's processing, not on the authors' analysis. The sample yields some 78,000 distinct CDR3 sequences; less than 5.5% were counted once. The ten largest account for roughly 2.2% of the sample.

CDR3 length: 17 amino acids, cysteine to phenylalanine. This entry keeps only the CDR3 DNA: 51 bases, framed from base 1. Between the V and J ends, shortened by 1 base and 0 bases respectively, the junction contains 14 bases. Libraries from unsorted PBMCs were made from 2 million PBMCs kept in RNAlater at -80 degrees C until RNA extraction. Multiple sclerosis patients were enrolled in a US clinical protocol evaluating disease progression by magnetic resonance imaging. Peripheral blood underwent Ficoll-Hypaque density gradient centrifugation to isolate PBMCs, which were then cryopreserved in liquid nitrogen.

The V and J segments used are TRBV12-3 or TRBV12-4 and TRBJ2-3; TRBD1 is perhaps the D gene, given 6 matching bases. Sequencing was done on a sample of PBMCs. This TCR was recovered from a woman aged 25 to 45 with multiple sclerosis. The nucleotide sequence is TGTGCCAGCAGTTTAGGCACAGGGATTAAAAGCACAGATACGCAGTATTTT. Translated, it reads CASSLGTGIKSTDTQYF.